These 10 T cell receptor beta chains originate from one sample sequenced in a study of tumor-infiltrating lymphocytes in oesophageal squamous cell carcinoma. TCRdb fed the PCR reads into MiXCR, producing one record per CDR3 protein. This sample has over 10,000 distinct CDR3 sequences, with roughly 51% found just once. The sample comprised esophageal tumor tissue. The receptors were gathered from a male donor with esophageal squamous cell carcinoma.

The chain is built from TRBV11-2 and TRBJ2-3; no definite D call. This CDR3 contains 13 residues. Germline V gene sequence: CDR1 SGHAT, CDR2 FQNNGV. V dropped 2 bases and J dropped 2 bases, with 5 bases sitting between them. In DNA form, the CDR3 reads TGTGCCAGCAGCTTATGGGACACAGATACGCAGTATTTT. Its translation is CASSLWDTDTQYF.

The chain has TRBV7-2 and TRBJ2-3; D ambiguous. With the DNA end fitting TRBJ2-7 better, the J assignment may be wrong. CDR3 size: 12 residues. Germline CDR1 SGHTA, CDR2 FQGNSA. CDR3 DNA: TGTGCCAGCAGCTTAGGGCAATACGAGCAGTACTTC. Protein sequence: CASSLGQYEQYF.

A few counts support this clonotype. This chain connects TRBV7-2 to TRBJ2-3, with 7 bases aligning to TRBD1. Germline-derived CDR1 and CDR2 are SGHTA and FQGNSA. The V and J ends lost 3 bases and 3 bases, in that order; junction bases with no gene match: 6. This CDR3 has 15 amino acids. CDR3: CASSFDAGGTDTQYF. As DNA, the CDR3 is TGTGCCAGCAGCTTCGATGCAGGGGGTACAGATACGCAGTATTTT.

This chain uses TRBV10-2 with TRBJ2-3, with D unclear. TRBJ2-1 explains the end of the DNA better; the J call may be wrong. From germline, CDR1 is WSHSY and CDR2 SAAADI. The CDR3 sequence is 14 residues long. CDR3 region: CASSWGGSGNEQFF. The CDR3 region has the DNA TGCGCCAGCAGTTGGGGTGGGTCGGGCAATGAGCAGTTCTTC.

The chain uses TRBV7-2 and TRBJ1-1, with D maybe TRBD1 (5 bases). Trimming took off 1 base at V and 3 bases at J, with 12 bases between the two ends. The germline V gene encodes CDR1 SGHTA and CDR2 FQGNSA. The length of the CDR3 is 15 residues. This CDR3 reads CASSLEGLQDTEAFF. CDR3 DNA sequence: TGTGCCAGCAGCTTAGAAGGGTTACAGGACACTGAAGCTTTCTTT.

This chain joins TRBV7-3 and TRBJ2-1; no clear D gene. The DNA end favors TRBJ2-7, so the J call may be wrong. Germline V CDR1 and CDR2: SGHTA, FQGTGA. CDR3 length equals 13 residues. The CDR3 sequence is CASSSSGLPQQYF. The CDR3 DNA follows: TGTGCCAGCAGTTCCTCTGGCCTACCACAGCAGTACTTC.

Within the sample, this clonotype is medium-sized (0.01 to 0.1%). The J gene is TRBJ2-7, the V gene TRBV11-1; D might be TRBD1 or TRBD2, each matching 5 bases. CDR3 size: 15 residues. Germline CDR1 SGHAT, CDR2 FQDESV (reference sequence). V lost 5 bases to trimming and J lost 3 bases, with 17 bases between them. The CDR3 reads CASSPRDASFYEQYF. CDR3 nucleotide sequence: TGTGCCAGCAGCCCCCGGGACGCAAGTTTCTACGAGCAGTACTTC.

On this clonotype itself: The conserved phenylalanine or tryptophan is not found at the CDR3 terminus, so this likely reflects a read error. Because the CDR3's place on the DNA is in doubt, the DNA is left out and the CDR3 is given as listed by TCRdb. The J gene is TRBJ2-7, the V gene TRBV6-6; the table's D call, TRBD1, has no DNA check behind it. Both ends counted, the CDR3 spans 16 residues. Germline V gene data show CDR1 as MNHNY and CDR2 as SVGAGI (reference sequence). The CDR3 region is CASTPGPTQETQYFGA.

In this sample, this clonotype turned up a few times. This likely comes from a read error, as the CDR3 has no conserved phenylalanine or tryptophan at its end. The limits of the CDR3 on the DNA are not certain, so only TCRdb's listed CDR3 is given. The gene calls are TRBV7-9 and TRBJ2-5; TRBD1 is taken as the D call from the table, unchecked against the DNA. Germline V gene data show CDR1 as SEHNR and CDR2 as FQNEAQ (reference sequence). The CDR3 has 14 residues if both end residues are counted. The CDR3 sequence is CASSFKAYEQYFGA.

This clonotype was observed a few times. Sequence at one end of the junction differs from germline and may be a read error. V and J are TRBV7-6 and TRBJ2-1; D gene ambiguous. CDR1 is SGHVS, CDR2 FNYEAQ, per germline. The CDR3 contains 13 residues. The CDR3 DNA follows: TGTGCCAGCAGCTCTCTCTCCCACAATGAGCAGTTCTTC. Its translation: CASSSLSHNEQFF.